Shown below are 30 T cell receptor beta chains from a single sample sequenced in a study of cytotoxic CD8 clonotypes in ibrutinib-treated CLL. Sequenced by immunoSEQ multiplex PCR; TCRdb stores in-frame clones only, minus some. This sample yields roughly 250,000 clones, of which under 80% are seen a single time; 15% belongs to the top ten. The sample in question was PBMCs, obtained after 24 months of ibrutinib treatment. These receptors were collected from a human donor with chronic lymphocytic leukemia.

V and J are TRBV7-9 and TRBJ2-5, with 9 bases identical to TRBD2. The length of the CDR3 is 16 residues. The V segment lost 5 bases and the J segment 4 bases; nucleotides outside the gene matches: 11. Germline-derived CDR1 and CDR2 are SEHNR and FQNEAQ (reference sequence). The CDR3 reads CASSPSSGVTIETQYF. In DNA, the CDR3 is TGTGCCAGCAGCCCCTCTAGCGGGGTAACAATAGAGACCCAGTACTTC.

This sequence joins TRBV29-1 and TRBJ1-1; D gene uncertain. The germline gives CDR1 SQVTM, CDR2 ANQGSEA. V was shortened by 4 bases and J by 0 bases, with 6 bases between the two germline ends. CDR3 size: 12 residues. Here the CDR3 reads CSVGRVNTEAFF. CDR3 DNA sequence: TGCAGCGTTGGGAGGGTGAACACTGAAGCTTTCTTT.

The J gene is TRBJ1-5, the V gene TRBV2; maybe TRBD1 (5 bases). CDR1 is SNHLY, CDR2 FYNNEI, per germline. The CDR3 is 15 amino acids. V lost 4 bases, J lost 0 bases, and 10 bases lay in between. CDR3 region: CASSAQRGSNQPQHF. The CDR3 coding sequence is TGTGCCAGCAGTGCTCAAAGGGGTAGCAATCAGCCCCAGCATTTT. Supplemented by reference TRBV2 and TRBJ1-5, the full variable domain reads EPEVTQTPSHQVTQMGQEVILRCVPISNHLYFYWYRQILGQKVEFLVSFYNNEISEKSEIFDDQFSVERPDGSNFTLKIRSTKLEDSAMYFCASSAQRGSNQPQHFGDGTRLSIL.

This chain connects TRBV20-1 to TRBJ2-7; D is perhaps TRBD1 (5 bases). Germline values: CDR1 DFQATT, CDR2 SNEGSKA (reference sequence). V dropped 6 bases and J dropped 6 bases, with 12 bases sitting between them. The CDR3 covers 11 residues. This CDR3 reads CSAPRGGEQYF. DNA of the CDR3: TGCAGTGCCCCTAGGGGCGGCGAGCAGTACTTC.

This clone was seen only once. J is TRBJ2-2 and V is TRBV9; TRBD1 matches 7 bases. The CDR3 covers 15 residues. Germline CDR1 reads SGDLS; CDR2 reads YYNGEE. Trimming at V came to 3 bases and at J to 7 bases, leaving 9 bases not matched to a gene. CDR3 residues: CASSGDSVSGGELFF. For the CDR3, the DNA is TGTGCCAGCAGCGGGGACAGTGTCTCAGGCGGGGAGCTGTTTTTT.

This chain joins TRBV28 and TRBJ2-7, with TRBD1 matching 7 bases. CDR3 length equals 17 residues. Germline V lookup: CDR1 MDHEN, CDR2 SYDVKM. J was trimmed by 3 bases and V by 3 bases; bases with no gene match: 14. CDR3 sequence (DNA): TGTGCCAGCAGTTTGGTAGTAGGTGAAGGGGGCATCTACGAGCAGTACTTC. This encodes CASSLVVGEGGIYEQYF.

The rearrangement links TRBV5-4 to TRBJ2-7; 8 bases map to TRBD1. In germline, CDR1 is SGHNT, CDR2 YYREEE (reference sequence). Losses at the gene ends were 3 bases for V and 0 bases for J; bases not matched to a gene: 5. This CDR3 spans 15 amino acids. The CDR3 is CASSSRGPNSYEQYF. In DNA form, the CDR3 reads TGTGCCAGCAGCTCCAGGGGGCCTAACTCCTACGAGCAGTACTTC. Using reference TRBV5-4 and TRBJ2-7 for the parts outside the CDR3, the full variable domain is ETGVTQSPTHLIKTRGQQVTLRCSSQSGHNTVSWYQQALGQGPQFIFQYYREEENGRGNFPPRFSGLQFPNYSSELNVNALELDDSALYLCASSSRGPNSYEQYFGPGTRLTVT.

The chain recombines TRBV29-1 with TRBJ2-7; 7 nucleotides align to TRBD1. The trim removed 7 bases at V and 6 bases at J, leaving 3 bases unmatched. Germline CDR1 is SQVTM and CDR2 is ANQGSEA. The CDR3 runs 10 residues. The CDR3 protein is CSAGTAEQYF. In nucleotides, the CDR3 is TGCAGCGCCGGGACAGCCGAGCAGTACTTC.

This clone was counted between two and nine times. The genes are TRBV7-3 and TRBJ2-1; a possible D gene is TRBD2 (5 bases). With 1 base removed from V and 2 bases from J, the gap between germline ends came to 12 bases. Germline CDR1 SGHTA, CDR2 FQGTGA. The CDR3 contains 16 residues. As DNA, the CDR3 is TGTGCCAGCAGCTTAAGAGGGTGGGAAGCCTACAATGAGCAGTTCTTC. It translates to CASSLRGWEAYNEQFF.

The J gene is TRBJ2-1, the V gene TRBV19, with D maybe TRBD2 (6 bases). V was trimmed by 5 bases and J by 13 bases, leaving 18 bases between them. Germline CDR1 and CDR2: LNHDA and SQIVND (reference sequence). The CDR3 length is 13 residues. CDR3 nucleotide sequence: TGTGCCAGTAGTCCATCCCTAGCGATGGCCCAGTTCTTC. Translation: CASSPSLAMAQFF.

A single count supports this clone. Other DNA variants within this sample encode the same CDR3. The chain employs TRBV28 and TRBJ2-7, with 8 bases that match TRBD1. V trimming: 4 bases; J trimming: 3 bases; junction bases outside the gene matches: 2. Germline CDR1 MDHEN, CDR2 SYDVKM. CDR3 length: 13 residues. In DNA, the CDR3 is TGTGCCAGCAGTTGGACAGGGCTCTACGAGCAGTACTTC. Translated: CASSWTGLYEQYF.

The chain combines TRBV28 with TRBJ1-1; D is undetermined. CDR3 size: 14 residues. Trimming took 2 bases from V and 0 from J, leaving 7 bases between them. Germline-derived CDR1 and CDR2 are MDHEN and SYDVKM. CDR3 protein: CASSLARLNTEAFF. The CDR3 coding sequence is TGTGCCAGCAGTTTAGCACGATTGAACACTGAAGCTTTCTTT.

The chain combines TRBV7-9 with TRBJ2-3; D is possibly TRBD2 (6 bases). The CDR3 contains 15 residues. V was shortened by 0 bases and J by 0 bases, with 7 bases between the two germline ends. In germline, CDR1 is SEHNR, CDR2 FQNEAQ (reference sequence). This CDR3 reads CASSLAGRSTDTQYF. CDR3 nucleotide sequence: TGTGCCAGCAGCTTAGCAGGGAGGAGCACAGATACGCAGTATTTT.

The genes are TRBV4-1 and TRBJ2-7; D remains unclear. The V gene lost 0 bases and the J gene lost 6 bases, with 9 bases spanning the gap. This CDR3 is 13 amino acids long. Per the germline V gene, CDR1 is MGHRA and CDR2 is YSYEKL. DNA of the CDR3: TGCGCCAGCAGCCAAGATAAAAAGTCCGAGCAGTACTTC. This translates into CASSQDKKSEQYF.

This clone appeared a few times. The chain joins TRBV5-4 to TRBJ2-1; tentative D call: TRBD1 (5 bases). The CDR3 runs 12 residues. Germline V gene sequence: CDR1 SGHNT, CDR2 YYREEE (reference sequence). V was trimmed by 4 bases and J by 8 bases, leaving 10 bases between them. The CDR3 DNA sequence: TGTGCCAGCAGCATGGACATCCATGAGCAGTTCTTC. It yields the protein CASSMDIHEQFF.

The J gene is TRBJ2-5, the V gene TRBV9; 14 bases are shared with TRBD2. CDR3 length: 18 residues. The germline CDR1 and CDR2 sequences are SGDLS and YYNGEE. The trim removed 3 bases at V and 2 bases at J, leaving 9 bases unmatched. The CDR3 protein is CASSAGGTSGSHQETQYF. CDR3 DNA sequence: TGTGCCAGCAGCGCTGGGGGGACTAGCGGGAGTCATCAAGAGACCCAGTACTTC.

The chain employs TRBV2 and TRBJ1-1, with D possibly being TRBD1 (6 bases). Trimming left V 3 bases short and J 0 bases short, with 11 bases between. This CDR3 is 15 amino acids long. Germline V gene lookup returns CDR1 SNHLY and CDR2 FYNNEI. The CDR3 loop is CASSDGGAMNTEAFF. CDR3 nucleotide sequence: TGTGCCAGCAGTGACGGGGGCGCGATGAACACTGAAGCTTTCTTT.

This chain connects TRBV19 to TRBJ1-5; D call uncertain. V lost 2 bases to trimming and J lost 1 base, with 12 bases between them. There are 16 residues in the CDR3. Germline V gene data show CDR1 as LNHDA and CDR2 as SQIVND (reference sequence). The CDR3 DNA follows: TGTGCCAGTAGTATACTGGGCGGAGAGAGCAATCAGCCCCAGCATTTT. It translates to CASSILGGESNQPQHF. The variable domain in full, with the rest retrieved from reference TRBV19 and TRBJ1-5, is DGGITQSPKYLFRKEGQNVTLSCEQNLNHDAMYWYRQDPGQGLRLIYYSQIVNDFQKGDIAEGYSVSREKKESFPLTVTSAQKNPTAFYLCASSILGGESNQPQHFGDGTRLSIL.

The rearrangement joins TRBV29-1 to TRBJ2-1; 8 bases align to TRBD2. Germline loops: CDR1 SQVTM, CDR2 ANQGSEA. The V segment lost 4 bases and the J segment 7 bases; nucleotides outside the gene matches: 18. This CDR3 comprises 17 residues. CDR3 loop: CSVGRGTPGGPGNEQFF. The CDR3, as DNA: TGCAGCGTTGGCCGGGGGACCCCGGGAGGGCCGGGGAATGAGCAGTTCTTC.

A remark on this clone: The same CDR3 is also encoded by other DNA sequences in this sample. CDR3 in DNA: TGTGCCAGTAGTATAAGCGGGAGCTCCTACAATGAGCAGTTCTTC. Translated, it gives CASSISGSSYNEQFF. The chain couples TRBV19 to TRBJ2-1; 8 bases line up with TRBD2. This CDR3 contains 15 residues. The germline gives CDR1 LNHDA, CDR2 SQIVND (reference sequence). The V and J ends lost 2 bases and 0 bases, in that order; junction bases with no gene match: 0. The complete variable domain, with remaining parts taken from reference TRBV19 and TRBJ2-1, reads DGGITQSPKYLFRKEGQNVTLSCEQNLNHDAMYWYRQDPGQGLRLIYYSQIVNDFQKGDIAEGYSVSREKKESFPLTVTSAQKNPTAFYLCASSISGSSYNEQFFGPGTRLTVL.

The J gene is TRBJ1-4, the V gene TRBV5-1, with D perhaps matching TRBD1 (6 bases). Deletions cut 4 bases from V and 2 bases from J, with 9 bases between. The CDR3 sequence is 14 residues long. Germline values: CDR1 SGHRS, CDR2 YFSETQ. Here the CDR3 reads CASSVTGTNEKLFF. Here the CDR3 DNA reads TGCGCCAGCAGCGTCACAGGGACTAATGAAAAACTGTTTTTT.

The J gene is TRBJ2-1, the V gene TRBV28, with 13 bases lining up with TRBD2. Germline V gene sequence: CDR1 MDHEN, CDR2 SYDVKM. V lost 6 bases, J lost 5 bases, and 4 bases stayed unmatched. The CDR3 is 15 residues long. The CDR3 bases are TGTGCCAGCAGCCTCGGACTAGCGGGGGACAATGAGCAGTTCTTC. Amino acid sequence: CASSLGLAGDNEQFF.

CDR3 loop: CASSLGPASYEQYF. The CDR3 DNA follows: TGTGCCAGCAGCTTGGGTCCGGCGTCCTACGAGCAGTACTTC. This rearrangement joins TRBV5-8 to TRBJ2-7; D gene ambiguous. This CDR3 spans 14 amino acids. The V end was cut by 0 bases, the J end by 1 base, with 8 bases between. In germline, CDR1 is SGHTS, CDR2 YDEGEE.

The chain uses TRBV4-1 and TRBJ2-7; weak D call: TRBD2 (5 bases). This CDR3 has 16 amino acids. V was trimmed by 0 bases and J by 5 bases, leaving 17 bases between them. Germline CDR1 MGHRA, CDR2 YSYEKL. The CDR3 DNA follows: TGCGCCAGCAGCCAAGATACCCGGTGGCGGGCAAACGAGCAGTACTTC. It codes for CASSQDTRWRANEQYF.

DNA for the CDR3: TGTGCCTGGAGTGTACTGGGGCGGGAGGGCCCTCCGAATGAGCAGTTCTTC. Its protein is CAWSVLGREGPPNEQFF. The chain employs TRBV30 and TRBJ2-1; 9 nucleotides match TRBD2. Germline V gene sequence: CDR1 GTSNPN, CDR2 SVGIG (reference sequence). V trimming: 0 bases; J trimming: 7 bases; junction bases outside the gene matches: 13. The CDR3 sequence is 17 residues long.

V is TRBV11-2 and J is TRBJ1-1, with TRBD1 identical over 9 bases. This CDR3 has 13 amino acids. J was trimmed by 10 bases and V by 7 bases; bases with no gene match: 10. Germline values: CDR1 SGHAT, CDR2 FQNNGV. CDR3 sequence (DNA): TGTGCCAGCAATCCAGGGGACAGGGTAGGAGCTTTCTTT. Protein sequence: CASNPGDRVGAFF.

The rearrangement links TRBV27 to TRBJ1-4; no firm D call. The CDR3 has 15 residues. The V end lost 5 bases, the J end lost 2 bases, and 12 bases lay between the germline ends. In germline, CDR1 is MNHEY, CDR2 SMNVEV (reference sequence). The chain's CDR3 is CASSQGFGTNEKLFF. The CDR3 region has the DNA TGTGCCAGCAGTCAAGGGTTTGGGACTAATGAAAAACTGTTTTTT.

This chain joins TRBV9 and TRBJ2-2; no firm D call. V shed 7 bases and J shed 3 bases, with 16 bases lying between them. CDR1 and CDR2 from the germline V gene are SGDLS and YYNGEE. This CDR3 has 15 amino acids. The CDR3 nucleotides are TGTGCCAGCGATTCATCGAGCGAGTACACCGGGGAGCTGTTTTTT. Amino acid sequence: CASDSSSEYTGELFF.

The V call is TRBV28, the J call TRBJ2-7, with 11 bases identical to TRBD1. The ends lost 1 base at V and 2 bases at J; junction bases unmatched: 1. The V gene's germline CDR1 is MDHEN and CDR2 SYDVKM. The CDR3 runs to 15 residues. CDR3 sequence: CASSLSGQGAYEQYF. CDR3 coding DNA: TGTGCCAGCAGTTTATCGGGACAGGGGGCCTACGAGCAGTACTTC.

The rearrangement uses TRBV5-1 and TRBJ2-2, with D perhaps TRBD2 (5 bases). V was cut by 0 bases and J by 7 bases, with 13 bases left in between. Per the germline V gene, CDR1 is SGHRS and CDR2 is YFSETQ. This CDR3 has 15 amino acids. CDR3 protein: CASSLGPGEGGELFF. CDR3 DNA: TGCGCCAGCAGCTTGGGCCCCGGAGAGGGCGGGGAGCTGTTTTTT. Together with reference TRBV5-1 and TRBJ2-2, the CDR3 gives the full variable domain: KAGVTQTPRYLIKTRGQQVTLSCSPISGHRSVSWYQQTPGQGLQFLFEYFSETQRNKGNFPGRFSGRQFSNSRSEMNVSTLELGDSALYLCASSLGPGEGGELFFGEGSRLTVL.